This TCR beta chain was found in a study of shared clonotypes between healthy human individuals. Turning to this clone: Within the sample, other DNA sequences also encode this same CDR3.

The protocol was immunoSEQ multiplex PCR, while the TCRdb copy is restricted to in-frame clones and leaves out a portion. The sample has about 2.4 million clones, around nine tenths seen once. CDR3 length: 13 residues. Trimming cost V 3 bases and J 6 bases, with 10 bases left between them. In germline, CDR1 is MDHEN, CDR2 SYDVKM. The sequence derives from a man aged 18 to 29 in good health. The chain employs TRBV28 and TRBJ2-3; D ambiguous. Sequencing was carried out using naive CD4+ T cells sorted from blood. Regarding subset: CD45RA+ positively selected. The CDR3 sequence is CASSLAPPDTQYF. Written as DNA, the CDR3 is TGTGCCAGCAGTTTGGCACCGCCGGATACGCAGTATTTT.